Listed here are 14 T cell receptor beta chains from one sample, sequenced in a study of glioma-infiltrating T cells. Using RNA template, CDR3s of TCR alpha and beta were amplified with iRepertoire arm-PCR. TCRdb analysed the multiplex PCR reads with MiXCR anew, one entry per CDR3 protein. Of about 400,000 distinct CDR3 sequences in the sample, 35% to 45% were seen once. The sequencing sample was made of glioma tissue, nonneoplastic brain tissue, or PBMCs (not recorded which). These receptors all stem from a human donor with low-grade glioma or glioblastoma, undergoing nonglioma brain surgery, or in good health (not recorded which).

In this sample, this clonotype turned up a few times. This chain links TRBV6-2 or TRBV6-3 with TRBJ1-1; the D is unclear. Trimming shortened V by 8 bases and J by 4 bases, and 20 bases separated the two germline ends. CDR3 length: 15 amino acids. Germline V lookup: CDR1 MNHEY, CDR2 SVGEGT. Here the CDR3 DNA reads TGTGCCAGCTTCCGAGGTCCAGGCTTGGGCACTGAAGCTTTCTTT. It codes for CASFRGPGLGTEAFF.

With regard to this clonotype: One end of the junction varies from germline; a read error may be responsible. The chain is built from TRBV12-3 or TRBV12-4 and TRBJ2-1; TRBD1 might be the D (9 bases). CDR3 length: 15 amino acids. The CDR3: CASRFSGTGWNGQFF. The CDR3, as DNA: TGTGCCAGCAGATTTAGCGGGACAGGGTGGAATGGGCAGTTCTTC.

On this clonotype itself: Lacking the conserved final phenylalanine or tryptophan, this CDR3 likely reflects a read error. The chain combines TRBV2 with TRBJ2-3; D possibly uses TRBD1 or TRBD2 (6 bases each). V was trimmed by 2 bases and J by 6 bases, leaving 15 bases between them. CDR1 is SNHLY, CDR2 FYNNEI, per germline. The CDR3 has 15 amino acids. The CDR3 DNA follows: TGTGCCAGCAGTGAAAGGGGGGCCCGCCGCGATACGCAGTATTTG. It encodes CASSERGARRDTQYL.

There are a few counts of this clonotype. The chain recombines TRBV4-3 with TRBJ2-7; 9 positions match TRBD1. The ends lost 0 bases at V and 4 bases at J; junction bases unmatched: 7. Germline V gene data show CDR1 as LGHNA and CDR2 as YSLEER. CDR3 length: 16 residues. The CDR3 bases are TGCGCCAGCAGCCAAGAAAGCGGGGACAGGGCGTACGAGCAGTACTTC. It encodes CASSQESGDRAYEQYF.

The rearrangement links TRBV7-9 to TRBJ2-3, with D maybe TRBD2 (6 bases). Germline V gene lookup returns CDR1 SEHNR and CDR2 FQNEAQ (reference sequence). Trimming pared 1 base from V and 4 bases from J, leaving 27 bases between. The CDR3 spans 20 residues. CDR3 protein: CASSLVGHYSGLLRADTQYF. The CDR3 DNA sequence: TGTGCCAGCAGCTTAGTGGGGCATTATAGCGGCCTCCTCAGAGCAGATACGCAGTATTTT.

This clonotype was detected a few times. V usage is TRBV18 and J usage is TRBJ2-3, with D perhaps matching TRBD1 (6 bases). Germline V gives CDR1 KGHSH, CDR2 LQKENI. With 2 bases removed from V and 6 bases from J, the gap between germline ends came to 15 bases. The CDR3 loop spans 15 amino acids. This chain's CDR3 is CASSPTLQGADTQYF. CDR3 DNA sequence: TGTGCCAGCTCACCAACGCTACAGGGTGCGGATACGCAGTATTTT.

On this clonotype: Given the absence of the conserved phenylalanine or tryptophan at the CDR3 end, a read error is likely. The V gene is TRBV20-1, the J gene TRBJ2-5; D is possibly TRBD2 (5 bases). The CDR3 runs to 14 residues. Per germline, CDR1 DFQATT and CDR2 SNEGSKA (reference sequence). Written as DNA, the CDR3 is TGCAGTGCTCACCTCGGCCGGGGTGGAGAGACGCAGTACTAC. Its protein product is CSAHLGRGGETQYY.

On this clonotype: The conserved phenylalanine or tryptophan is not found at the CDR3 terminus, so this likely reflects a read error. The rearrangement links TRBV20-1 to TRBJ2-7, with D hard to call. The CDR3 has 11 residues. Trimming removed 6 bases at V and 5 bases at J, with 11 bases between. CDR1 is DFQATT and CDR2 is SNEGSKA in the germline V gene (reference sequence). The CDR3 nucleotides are TGCAGTGCCCAGACCTTCGACGAGCAGTACCTC. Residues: CSAQTFDEQYL.

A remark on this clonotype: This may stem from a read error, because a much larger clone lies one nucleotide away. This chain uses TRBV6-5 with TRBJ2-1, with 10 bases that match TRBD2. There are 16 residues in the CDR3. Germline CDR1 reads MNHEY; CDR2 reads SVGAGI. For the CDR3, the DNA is TGTGCCAGCAGTTACTCGGCCCTAGCGGGAGTCAATGAGCAGTTGTTC. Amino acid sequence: CASSYSALAGVNEQLF.

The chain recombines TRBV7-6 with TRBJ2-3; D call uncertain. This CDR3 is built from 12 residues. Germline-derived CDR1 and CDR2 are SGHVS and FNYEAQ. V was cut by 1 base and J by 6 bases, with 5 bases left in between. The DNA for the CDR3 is TGTGCCAGCAGCTTAGACTCCGATACGCAGTATTTT. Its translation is CASSLDSDTQYF.

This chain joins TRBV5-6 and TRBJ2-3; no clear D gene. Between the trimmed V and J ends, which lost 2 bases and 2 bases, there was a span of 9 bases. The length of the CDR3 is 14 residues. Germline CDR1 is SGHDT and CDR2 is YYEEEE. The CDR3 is CASSFGRPTDTQYF. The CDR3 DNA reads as TGTGCCAGCAGCTTCGGCAGACCCACAGATACGCAGTATTTT.

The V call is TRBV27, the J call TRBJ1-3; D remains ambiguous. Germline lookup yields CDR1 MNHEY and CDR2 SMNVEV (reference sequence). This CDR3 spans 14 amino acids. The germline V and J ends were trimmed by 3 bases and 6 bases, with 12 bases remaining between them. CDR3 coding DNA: TGTGCCAGCAGTTTGTCCCACCTTTCAAACACCATATATTTT. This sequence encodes CASSLSHLSNTIYF.

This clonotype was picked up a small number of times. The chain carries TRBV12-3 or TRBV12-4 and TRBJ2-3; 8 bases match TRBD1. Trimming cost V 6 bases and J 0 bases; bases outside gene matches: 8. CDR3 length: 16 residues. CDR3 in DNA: TGTGCCAGCAGGGATATCGGACAGGGAAGCACAGATACGCAGTATTTT. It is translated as CASRDIGQGSTDTQYF.

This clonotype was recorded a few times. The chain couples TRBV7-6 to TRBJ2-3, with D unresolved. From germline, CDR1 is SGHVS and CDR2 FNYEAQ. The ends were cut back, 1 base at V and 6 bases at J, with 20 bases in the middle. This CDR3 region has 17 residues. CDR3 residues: CASSLEPSTLPPDTQYF. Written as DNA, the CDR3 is TGTGCCAGCAGCTTAGAGCCTTCCACCCTCCCCCCGGATACGCAGTATTTT.